This passage covers 24 T cell receptor beta chains from one sample sequenced in a study of blood T cell repertoires in COVID-19. Libraries were prepared by immunoSEQ multiplex PCR; TCRdb keeps only in-frame clonotypes and omits some of them. The sample has a few hundred thousand clones; more than 85% are singletons. The specimen was peripheral blood. These receptors were taken from a man between 60 and 70 years old with acute or convalescent COVID-19.

This clone appeared once. V gene TRBV7-2 combines with J gene TRBJ2-7; D is perhaps TRBD1 (6 bases). This CDR3 is built from 15 residues. The V gene lost 1 base and the J gene lost 1 base, with 11 bases spanning the gap. Germline V gene sequence: CDR1 SGHTA, CDR2 FQGNSA. CDR3 nucleotides: TGTGCCAGCAGCTTAGGGGGGCTTCGGTCCTACGAGCAGTACTTC. Its protein product is CASSLGGLRSYEQYF.

The chain joins TRBV4-2 to TRBJ2-3, with 11 bases that match TRBD2. Losses at the gene ends were 3 bases for V and 1 base for J; bases not matched to a gene: 9. CDR1 is LGHNA and CDR2 is YNFKEQ in the germline V gene. The CDR3 runs 18 residues. CDR3 sequence: CASSQTSGIPFGTDTQYF. The CDR3 DNA follows: TGTGCCAGCAGCCAGACTAGCGGGATACCATTTGGCACAGATACGCAGTATTTT.

This clone was detected only once. This chain links TRBV7-9 with TRBJ1-4, with TRBD1 identical over 7 bases. Unmatched junction bases numbered 5, after V lost 4 bases and J lost 3 bases. Germline CDR1 SEHNR, CDR2 FQNEAQ (reference sequence). This CDR3 has 15 amino acids. The DNA for the CDR3 is TGTGCCAGCAGCTACCCCGGGACAGCTAATGAAAAACTGTTTTTT. Protein: CASSYPGTANEKLFF.

The V gene is TRBV3-1 (or the pseudogene TRBV3-2), the J gene TRBJ1-2; a weak D match, TRBD1 (5 bases). The CDR3 contains 18 residues. Germline loops: CDR1 LGHDT, CDR2 YNNKEL (reference sequence). The V end lost 0 bases, the J end lost 0 bases, and 17 bases lay between the germline ends. In nucleotides, the CDR3 is TGTGCCAGCAGCCAAGAAGGTGCCCGGACACGGCCTAACTATGGCTACACCTTC. Translating it yields CASSQEGARTRPNYGYTF.

The chain carries TRBV6-5 and TRBJ1-1, with D possibly being TRBD1 (5 bases). The CDR3 length is 15 residues. CDR1 MNHEY and CDR2 SVGAGI come from the germline V gene. Trimming pared 6 bases from V and 2 bases from J, leaving 16 bases between. CDR3 residues: CASSWDFAPNTEAFF. The CDR3, as DNA: TGTGCCAGCAGCTGGGACTTCGCCCCAAACACTGAAGCTTTCTTT.

The chain combines TRBV19 with TRBJ1-1; TRBD1 matches 7 bases. CDR1 LNHDA and CDR2 SQIVND come from the germline V gene (reference sequence). This CDR3 is built from 13 residues. Germline trimming cut 9 bases from V and 0 bases from J; bases unmatched to any gene: 4. CDR3 DNA sequence: TGTGCCAGCTCGGACAGGATGAACACTGAAGCTTTCTTT. Translated, it gives CASSDRMNTEAFF.

The chain is built from TRBV9 and TRBJ2-1; 7 bases fit TRBD1. Per the germline V gene, CDR1 is SGDLS and CDR2 is YYNGEE. Trimming cost V 0 bases and J 5 bases; bases outside gene matches: 5. The CDR3 has 15 amino acids. CDR3: CASSVGGGVDNEQFF. The CDR3 DNA is TGTGCCAGCAGCGTAGGAGGGGGCGTGGACAATGAGCAGTTCTTC.

This clone has a single count. The chain couples TRBV27 to TRBJ2-7, with unresolved D. This CDR3 contains 14 residues. CDR1 is MNHEY, CDR2 SMNVEV, per germline (reference sequence). V dropped 3 bases and J dropped 0 bases, with 9 bases sitting between them. The CDR3 region has the DNA TGTGCCAGCAGTTTTGGCAGAACCTCCTACGAGCAGTACTTC. This codes for CASSFGRTSYEQYF.

This chain uses TRBV20-1 with TRBJ1-5, with no clear D. Trimming shortened V by 6 bases and J by 6 bases, and 9 bases separated the two germline ends. The CDR3 extends over 11 amino acids. Germline lookup yields CDR1 DFQATT and CDR2 SNEGSKA (reference sequence). This chain's CDR3 is CSASNSQPQHF. DNA of the CDR3: TGCAGTGCGTCGAATAGTCAGCCCCAGCATTTT.

This clone came up once. The CDR3 loop is CASSEGTGGTDTQYF. CDR3 coding DNA: TGTGCCAGCAGTGAGGGGACAGGCGGGACAGATACGCAGTATTTT. The rearrangement links TRBV6-1 to TRBJ2-3; 8 bases align to TRBD1. This CDR3 contains 15 residues. Germline CDR1 and CDR2: MNHNS and SASEGT. V gave up 3 bases and J gave up 3 bases; unmatched junction bases: 5.

V is TRBV24-1 and J is TRBJ1-2, with unresolved D. The germline CDR1 and CDR2 sequences are KGHDR and SFDVKD. The CDR3 has 10 amino acids. V was shortened by 9 bases and J by 5 bases, with 6 bases between the two germline ends. The CDR3 DNA reads TGTGCCACCTGGAGATATGGCTACACCTTC. Protein product: CATWRYGYTF.

The V call is TRBV7-3, the J call TRBJ2-1, with 12 bases matching TRBD2. Looked up from germline, CDR1 is SGHTA and CDR2 is FQGTGA. Germline trimming cut 0 bases from V and 8 bases from J; bases unmatched to any gene: 11. The CDR3 consists of 18 residues. CDR3 residues: CASSLTPSGGASGYEQFF. For the CDR3, the DNA is TGTGCCAGCAGCTTAACGCCTAGCGGGGGGGCCAGTGGGTATGAGCAGTTCTTC.

This sequence joins TRBV19 and TRBJ2-7; D perhaps matches TRBD2 (5 bases). This CDR3 contains 15 residues. V lost 8 bases and J 0 bases, leaving 17 bases between the germline ends. Germline CDR1 reads LNHDA; CDR2 reads SQIVND (reference sequence). CDR3 in DNA: TGTGCCAGTGGTGTAGTCGGGGTTAGCTCCTACGAGCAGTACTTC. It is translated as CASGVVGVSSYEQYF.

The V gene is TRBV5-6, the J gene TRBJ2-5; 10 nucleotides match TRBD2. V shed 2 bases and J 5 bases; nucleotides not matched to a gene: 3. Per the germline V gene, CDR1 is SGHDT and CDR2 is YYEEEE. The CDR3 covers 14 residues. The CDR3 reads CASSFRTSGETQYF. For the CDR3, the DNA is TGTGCCAGCAGCTTTCGGACTAGCGGCGAGACCCAGTACTTC.

The V and J genes are TRBV10-2 and TRBJ2-1; the D is unclear. Per germline, CDR1 WSHSY and CDR2 SAAADI. This CDR3 comprises 11 residues. Trimming pared 6 bases from V and 7 bases from J, leaving 7 bases between. This CDR3 is CASSLLNEQFF. In nucleotides, the CDR3 is TGCGCCAGCAGCCTCCTTAATGAGCAGTTCTTC.

The chain joins TRBV14 to TRBJ2-7, with D possibly matching TRBD1 (5 bases). This CDR3 is 15 amino acids long. Germline V gives CDR1 SGHDN, CDR2 FVKESK. V was shortened by 4 bases and J by 0 bases, with 13 bases between the two germline ends. The CDR3 loop is CASSPPGAHSYEQYF. DNA for the CDR3: TGTGCCAGCAGCCCCCCTGGGGCCCACTCCTACGAGCAGTACTTC.

V and J are TRBV7-8 and TRBJ1-2; 9 bases agree with TRBD1. The CDR3 is 14 amino acids. V trimming: 1 base; J trimming: 6 bases; junction bases outside the gene matches: 3. From germline, CDR1 is SGHVS and CDR2 FQNEAQ. The DNA for the CDR3 is TGTGCCAGCAGCTTAGGGGGGACAGGGAATGGCTACACCTTC. Encoded protein: CASSLGGTGNGYTF.

V usage is TRBV28 and J usage is TRBJ1-2; weak D call: TRBD1 (6 bases). Germline-derived CDR1 and CDR2 are MDHEN and SYDVKM. The CDR3 is made up of 14 amino acids. The V gene lost 5 bases and the J gene lost 4 bases, with 14 bases spanning the gap. The CDR3 region has the DNA TGTGCCAGCAGTGCGACAGGAGGTGGCTATGGCTACACCTTC. It translates to CASSATGGGYGYTF.

The chain uses TRBV4-2 and TRBJ1-2; D unresolved. The V end lost 1 base, the J end lost 3 bases, and 9 bases lay between the germline ends. Per the germline V gene, CDR1 is LGHNA and CDR2 is YNFKEQ. This CDR3 is 14 amino acids long. The CDR3 protein is CASSQGQYDYGYTF. The CDR3 DNA sequence: TGTGCCAGCAGCCAAGGGCAGTATGACTATGGCTACACCTTC.

The V call is TRBV6-2 or TRBV6-3, the J call TRBJ1-2; D not resolved. CDR1 and CDR2 from the germline V gene are MNHEY and SVGEGT. CDR3 length: 13 amino acids. The V end was cut by 2 bases, the J end by 6 bases, with 10 bases between. In nucleotides, the CDR3 is TGTGCCAGCAGTTACGGGAGAGGTGATGGCTACACCTTC. It is translated as CASSYGRGDGYTF.

The chain recombines TRBV28 with TRBJ1-2, with 7 bases that match TRBD1. Germline CDR1 and CDR2: MDHEN and SYDVKM. V trimming: 6 bases; J trimming: 2 bases; junction bases outside the gene matches: 12. The CDR3 extends over 16 amino acids. The CDR3 DNA follows: TGTGCCAGCAGGAGAGCCCCGGGACAGCTGAACTATGGCTACACCTTC. This sequence encodes CASRRAPGQLNYGYTF.

The gene calls are TRBV5-1 and TRBJ2-5, with D possibly matching TRBD1 (6 bases). Germline-derived CDR1 and CDR2 are SGHRS and YFSETQ. V was shortened by 4 bases and J by 4 bases, with 14 bases between the two germline ends. The CDR3 has 14 amino acids. The CDR3 nucleotides are TGCGCCAGCAGCGTGGTGGGGGCCCGAGAGACCCAGTACTTC. Translated: CASSVVGARETQYF. The whole variable domain, filled in from reference TRBV5-1 and TRBJ2-5, reads KAGVTQTPRYLIKTRGQQVTLSCSPISGHRSVSWYQQTPGQGLQFLFEYFSETQRNKGNFPGRFSGRQFSNSRSEMNVSTLELGDSALYLCASSVVGARETQYFGPGTRLLVL.

This sequence joins TRBV2 and TRBJ1-1; D is unclear. The CDR3 extends over 14 amino acids. In germline, CDR1 is SNHLY, CDR2 FYNNEI. V was cut by 5 bases and J by 0 bases, with 10 bases left in between. This chain's CDR3 is CASSRGLMNTEAFF. Here the CDR3 DNA reads TGTGCCAGCAGTCGAGGACTTATGAACACTGAAGCTTTCTTT.

The chain couples TRBV25-1 to TRBJ2-7, with TRBD2 matching over 8 bases. Per the germline V gene, CDR1 is MGHDK and CDR2 is SYGVNS. Losses at the gene ends were 7 bases for V and 1 base for J; bases not matched to a gene: 3. The CDR3 has 13 residues. The CDR3 nucleotides read TGTGCCAGCACTCGGGGGGGATCCTACGAGCAGTACTTC. Translating gives CASTRGGSYEQYF.